This T cell receptor beta chain comes out of a study of cytomegalovirus exposure and HLA in healthy donors. On this clone: Its antigen is undetermined.

Germline V gene sequence: CDR1 GTSNPN, CDR2 SVGIG (reference sequence). Trimming took 6 bases from V and 7 from J, leaving 10 bases between them. The length of the CDR3 is 10 residues. Points from the study as a whole: Later analysis suggested links between common viral pathogens and several top significant clusters. It is likely that the observed cluster of highly shared sequence variants was a sequencing artifact. Follow-up analysis later connected one missense variant in DCLRE1C with trimming of TCR beta V- and J-genes.

The PCR employed 60 Vbeta primers together with 13 Jbeta primers. Some clones are missing from TCRdb's copy, which holds only in-frame ones; the method was immunoSEQ multiplex PCR. The sample yields some 150,000 clones, about 86% seen once. The genes are TRBV30 and TRBJ2-7, with D possibly being TRBD1 (6 bases). Specimen: PBMCs. The source is a woman aged 30 to 39 in good health and CMV-seronegative. The CDR3 coding sequence is TGTGCCTGCCAGGGGCGGGAGCAGTACTTC. This encodes CACQGREQYF.